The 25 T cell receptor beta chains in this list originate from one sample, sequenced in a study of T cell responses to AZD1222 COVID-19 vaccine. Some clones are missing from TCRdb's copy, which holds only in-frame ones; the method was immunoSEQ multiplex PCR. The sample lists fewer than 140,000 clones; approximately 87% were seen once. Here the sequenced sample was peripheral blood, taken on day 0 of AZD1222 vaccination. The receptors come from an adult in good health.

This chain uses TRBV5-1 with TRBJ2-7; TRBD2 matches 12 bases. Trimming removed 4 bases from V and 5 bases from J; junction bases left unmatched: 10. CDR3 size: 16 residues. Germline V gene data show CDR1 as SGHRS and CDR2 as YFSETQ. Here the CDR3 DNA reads TGCGCCAGCAGCCCCGGACTAGCGGGACCCATCGACGAGCAGTACTTC. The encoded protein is CASSPGLAGPIDEQYF.

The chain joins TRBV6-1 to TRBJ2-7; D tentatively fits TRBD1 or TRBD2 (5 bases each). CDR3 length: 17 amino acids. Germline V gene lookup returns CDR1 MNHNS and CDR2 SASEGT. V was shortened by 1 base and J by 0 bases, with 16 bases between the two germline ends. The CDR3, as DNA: TGTGCCAGCAGTGAAGATAGTATCGGGGCCTTCTCCTACGAGCAGTACTTC. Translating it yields CASSEDSIGAFSYEQYF.

CDR3 sequence: CASSKGGTSNYEQYF. Written as DNA, the CDR3 is TGTGCCAGCAGCAAGGGGGGGACTAGTAACTACGAGCAGTACTTC. The genes are TRBV21-1 and TRBJ2-7; the DNA was not compared with TRBD2, the D call given in the table. TRBV21-1 is a pseudogene. The CDR3 has 15 residues.

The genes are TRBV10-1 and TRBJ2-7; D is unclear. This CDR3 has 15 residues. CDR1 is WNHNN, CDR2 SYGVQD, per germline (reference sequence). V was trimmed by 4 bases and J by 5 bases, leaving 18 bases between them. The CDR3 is CASSVGYGTSNEQYF. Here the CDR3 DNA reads TGCGCCAGCAGTGTGGGTTACGGAACTTCCAACGAGCAGTACTTC.

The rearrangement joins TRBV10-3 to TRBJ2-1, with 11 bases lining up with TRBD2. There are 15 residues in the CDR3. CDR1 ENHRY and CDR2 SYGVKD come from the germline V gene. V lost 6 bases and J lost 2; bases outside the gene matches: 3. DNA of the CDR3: TGTGCCATCAGCGAGACTAGCGGGGCCTACAATGAGCAGTTCTTC. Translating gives CAISETSGAYNEQFF.

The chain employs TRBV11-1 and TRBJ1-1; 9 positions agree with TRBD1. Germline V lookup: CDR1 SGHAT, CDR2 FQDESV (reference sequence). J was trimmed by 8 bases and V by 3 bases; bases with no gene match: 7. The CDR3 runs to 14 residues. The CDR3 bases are TGTGCCAGCAGCTTCTCTACAGGGGGCGGGGAAGCTTTCTTT. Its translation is CASSFSTGGGEAFF.

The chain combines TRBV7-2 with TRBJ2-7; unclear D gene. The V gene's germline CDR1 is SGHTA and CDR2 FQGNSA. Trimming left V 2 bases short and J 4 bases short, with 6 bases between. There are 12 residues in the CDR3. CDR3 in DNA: TGTGCCAGCAGCTTAAATCGGTACGAGCAGTACTTC. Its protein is CASSLNRYEQYF.

This CDR3 is CASTLGGGGNQPQHF. CDR3 coding DNA: TGTGCCAGCACCCTGGGTGGAGGGGGCAATCAGCCCCAGCATTTT. The rearrangement links TRBV6-5 to TRBJ1-5, with D perhaps matching TRBD1 (5 bases). CDR1 and CDR2 from the germline V gene are MNHEY and SVGAGI. This CDR3 spans 15 amino acids. Deletions cut 7 bases from V and 2 bases from J, with 15 bases between.

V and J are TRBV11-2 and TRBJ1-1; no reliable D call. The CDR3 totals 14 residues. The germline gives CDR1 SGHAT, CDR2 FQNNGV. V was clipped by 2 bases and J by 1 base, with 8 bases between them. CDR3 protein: CASSLTQSNTEAFF. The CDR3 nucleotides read TGTGCCAGCAGCTTAACACAGTCGAACACTGAAGCTTTCTTT.

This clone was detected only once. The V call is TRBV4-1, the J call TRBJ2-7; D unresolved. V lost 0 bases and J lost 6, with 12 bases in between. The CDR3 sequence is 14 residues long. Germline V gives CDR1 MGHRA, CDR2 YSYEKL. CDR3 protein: CASSQETERGEQYF. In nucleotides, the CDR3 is TGCGCCAGCAGCCAAGAAACAGAACGAGGCGAGCAGTACTTC.

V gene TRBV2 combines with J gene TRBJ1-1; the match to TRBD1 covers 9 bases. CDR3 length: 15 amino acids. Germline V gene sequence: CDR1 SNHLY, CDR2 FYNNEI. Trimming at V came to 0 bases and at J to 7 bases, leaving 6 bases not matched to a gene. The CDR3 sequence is CASSEAGQGTVEAFF. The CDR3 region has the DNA TGTGCCAGCAGTGAAGCGGGACAGGGAACGGTTGAAGCTTTCTTT.

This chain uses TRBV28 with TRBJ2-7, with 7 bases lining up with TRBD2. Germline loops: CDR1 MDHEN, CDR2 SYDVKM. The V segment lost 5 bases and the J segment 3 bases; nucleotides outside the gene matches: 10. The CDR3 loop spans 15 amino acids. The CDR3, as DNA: TGTGCCAGCAGTCCTATCGGGGGGAAGCGCTACGAGCAGTACTTC. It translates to CASSPIGGKRYEQYF.

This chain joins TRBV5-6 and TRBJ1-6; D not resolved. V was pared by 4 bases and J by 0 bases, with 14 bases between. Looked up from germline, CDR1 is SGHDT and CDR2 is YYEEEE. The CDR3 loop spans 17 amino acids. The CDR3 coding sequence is TGTGCCAGCAGCCCCCCCGGAGGGAGCTCCTATAATTCACCCCTCCACTTT. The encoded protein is CASSPPGGSSYNSPLHF.

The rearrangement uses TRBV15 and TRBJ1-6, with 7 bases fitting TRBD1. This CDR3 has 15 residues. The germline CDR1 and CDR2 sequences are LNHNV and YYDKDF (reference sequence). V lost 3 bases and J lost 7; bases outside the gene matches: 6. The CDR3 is CATSRKTGVNSPLHF. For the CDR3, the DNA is TGTGCCACCAGCAGGAAAACAGGGGTCAATTCACCCCTCCACTTT.

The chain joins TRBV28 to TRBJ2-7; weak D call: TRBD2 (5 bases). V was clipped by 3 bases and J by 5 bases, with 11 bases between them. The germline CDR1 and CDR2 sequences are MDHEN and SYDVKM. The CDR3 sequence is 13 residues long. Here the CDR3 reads CASSLGFGNEQYF. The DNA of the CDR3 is TGTGCCAGCAGTTTGGGGTTCGGGAACGAGCAGTACTTC.

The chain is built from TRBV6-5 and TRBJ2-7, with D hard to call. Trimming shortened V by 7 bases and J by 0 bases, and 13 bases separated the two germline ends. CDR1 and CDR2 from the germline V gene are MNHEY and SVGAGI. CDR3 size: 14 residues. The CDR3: CASNIDQYSYEQYF. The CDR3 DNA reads TGTGCCAGCAACATAGACCAGTACTCCTACGAGCAGTACTTC.

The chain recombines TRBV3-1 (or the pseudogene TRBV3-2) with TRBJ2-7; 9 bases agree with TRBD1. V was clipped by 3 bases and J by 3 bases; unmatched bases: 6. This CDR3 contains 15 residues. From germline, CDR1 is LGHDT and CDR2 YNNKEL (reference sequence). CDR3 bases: TGTGCCAGCAGCCAGTGGGACAGGGCGGGCTACGAGCAGTACTTC. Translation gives CASSQWDRAGYEQYF.

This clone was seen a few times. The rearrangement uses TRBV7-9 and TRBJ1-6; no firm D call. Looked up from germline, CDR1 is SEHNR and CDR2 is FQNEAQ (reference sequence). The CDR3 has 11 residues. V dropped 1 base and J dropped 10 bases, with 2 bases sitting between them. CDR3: CASSLGSPLHF. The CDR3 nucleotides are TGTGCCAGCAGCTTAGGGTCACCCCTCCACTTT.

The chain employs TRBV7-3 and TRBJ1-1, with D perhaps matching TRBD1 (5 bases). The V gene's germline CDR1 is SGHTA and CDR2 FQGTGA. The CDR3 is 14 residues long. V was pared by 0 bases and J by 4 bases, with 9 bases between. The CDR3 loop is CASSLTGAGTEAFF. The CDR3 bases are TGTGCCAGCAGCTTAACAGGGGCCGGCACTGAAGCTTTCTTT.

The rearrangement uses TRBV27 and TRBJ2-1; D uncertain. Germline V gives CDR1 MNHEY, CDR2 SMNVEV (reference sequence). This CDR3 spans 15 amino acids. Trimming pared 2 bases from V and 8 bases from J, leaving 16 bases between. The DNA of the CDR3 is TGTGCCAGCAGTTTAAGGTGGACCCCTGGGGATGAGCAGTTCTTC. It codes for CASSLRWTPGDEQFF.

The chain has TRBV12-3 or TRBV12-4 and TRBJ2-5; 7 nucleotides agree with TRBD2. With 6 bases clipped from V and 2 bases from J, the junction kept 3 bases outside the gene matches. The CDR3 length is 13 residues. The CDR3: CASRPSGQETQYF. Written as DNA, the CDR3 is TGTGCCAGCAGACCTAGCGGACAAGAGACCCAGTACTTC.

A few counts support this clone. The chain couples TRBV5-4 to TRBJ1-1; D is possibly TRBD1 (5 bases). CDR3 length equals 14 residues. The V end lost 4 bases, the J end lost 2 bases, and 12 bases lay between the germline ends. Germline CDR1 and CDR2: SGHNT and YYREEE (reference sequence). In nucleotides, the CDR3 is TGTGCCAGCAGCGCCGGGACGGTAAACACTGAAGCTTTCTTT. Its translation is CASSAGTVNTEAFF.

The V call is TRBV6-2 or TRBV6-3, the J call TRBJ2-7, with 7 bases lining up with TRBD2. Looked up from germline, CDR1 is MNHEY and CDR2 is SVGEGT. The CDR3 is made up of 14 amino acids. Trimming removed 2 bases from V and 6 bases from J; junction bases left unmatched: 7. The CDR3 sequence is CASSYGGSLIEQYF. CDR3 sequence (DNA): TGTGCCAGCAGTTACGGCGGGAGTCTTATCGAGCAGTACTTC.

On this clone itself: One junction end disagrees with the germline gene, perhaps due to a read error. The CDR3: CASRLGISGNTIYF. CDR3 in DNA: TGCGCCAGCAGATTGGGGATATCTGGAAACACCATATATTTT. This rearrangement joins TRBV5-1 to TRBJ1-3; no clear D. Germline assignment: CDR1 SGHRS and CDR2 YFSETQ. The length of the CDR3 is 14 residues.

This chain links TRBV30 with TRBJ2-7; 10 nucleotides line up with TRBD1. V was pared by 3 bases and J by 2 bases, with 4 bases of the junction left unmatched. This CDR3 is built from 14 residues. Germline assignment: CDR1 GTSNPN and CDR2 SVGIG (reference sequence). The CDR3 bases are TGTGCCTGGAGCGCCGGGACAGGGGCCTACGAGCAGTACTTC. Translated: CAWSAGTGAYEQYF. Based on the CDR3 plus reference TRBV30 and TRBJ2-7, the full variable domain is SQTIHQWPATLVQPVGSPLSLECTVEGTSNPNLYWYRQAAGRGLQLLFYSVGIGQISSEVPQNLSASRPQDRQFILSSKKLLLSDSGFYLCAWSAGTGAYEQYFGPGTRLTVT.